Listed here are 8 T cell receptor beta chains from one sample, sequenced in a study of blood T cell repertoires in COVID-19. Produced via immunoSEQ multiplex PCR; TCRdb's table is partial and in-frame only. Among fewer than 700,000 clones listed, around nine tenths were seen once. The material sequenced was peripheral blood. The receptors originated from a woman between 50 and 59 years old with COVID-19, enrolled during active disease.

The rearrangement uses TRBV9 and TRBJ2-1; 10 bases align to TRBD2. The germline gives CDR1 SGDLS, CDR2 YYNGEE. The CDR3 is 18 residues long. Trimming cost V 0 bases and J 4 bases; bases outside gene matches: 10. The CDR3 region has the DNA TGTGCCAGCAGCGTAGGAGGAGTGCCTAGCGGGAGATACAATGAGCAGTTCTTC. It encodes CASSVGGVPSGRYNEQFF.

This chain joins TRBV5-8 and TRBJ2-5, with 10 bases matching TRBD2. With 4 bases clipped from V and 4 bases from J, the junction kept 10 bases outside the gene matches. CDR3 length: 16 amino acids. The germline V gene has CDR1 SGHTS and CDR2 YDEGEE. The CDR3 DNA reads TGTGCCAGCAGCCACGGGGCTAGGACTAGCGGAGAGACCCAGTACTTC. This gives the protein CASSHGARTSGETQYF.

The chain uses TRBV10-2 and TRBJ1-3; TRBD1 aligns across 7 bases. The CDR3 is 13 amino acids. V lost 6 bases, J lost 1 base, and 0 bases stayed unmatched. The germline CDR1 and CDR2 sequences are WSHSY and SAAADI. CDR3 protein: CASRQGSGNTIYF. CDR3 DNA sequence: TGCGCCAGCAGACAGGGGTCTGGAAACACCATATATTTT.

The J gene is TRBJ1-2, the V gene TRBV6-5; 8 bases line up with TRBD1. V dropped 5 bases and J dropped 7; count of bases not matched to a gene: 12. Looked up from germline, CDR1 is MNHEY and CDR2 is SVGAGI. CDR3 length: 15 residues. The CDR3 sequence is CASSQTNLTGVGYTF. CDR3 DNA: TGTGCCAGCAGTCAGACCAATTTGACAGGGGTTGGCTACACCTTC.

V and J are TRBV5-4 and TRBJ2-1; D may be TRBD2 (6 bases). The CDR3 contains 14 residues. V lost 4 bases to trimming and J lost 9 bases, with 17 bases between them. Germline CDR1 and CDR2: SGHNT and YYREEE (reference sequence). For the CDR3, the DNA is TGTGCCAGCAGCCCGGCCGGGACTTTAGGTGAGCAGTTCTTC. Its protein is CASSPAGTLGEQFF.

This chain connects TRBV5-5 to TRBJ1-4; weak D call: TRBD1 (6 bases). The CDR3 extends over 16 amino acids. The V end lost 0 bases, the J end lost 5 bases, and 14 bases lay between the germline ends. Germline loops: CDR1 SGHKS, CDR2 YYEKEE (reference sequence). The DNA of the CDR3 is TGTGCCAGCAGCTTGGCCTTAGGGGGGGAAAATGAAAAACTGTTTTTT. This codes for CASSLALGGENEKLFF.

The V call is TRBV6-1, the J call TRBJ1-2; 9 positions match TRBD1. Germline V gives CDR1 MNHNS, CDR2 SASEGT. V trimming: 2 bases; J trimming: 4 bases; junction bases outside the gene matches: 2. CDR3 size: 14 residues. CDR3 in amino acids: CASSEWGQGYGYTF. The DNA for the CDR3 is TGTGCCAGCAGTGAATGGGGACAGGGCTATGGCTACACCTTC.

The rearrangement links TRBV2 to TRBJ2-1, with TRBD2 matching over 7 bases. The V gene's germline CDR1 is SNHLY and CDR2 FYNNEI. This CDR3 comprises 16 residues. Trimming cost V 7 bases and J 5 bases; bases outside gene matches: 14. CDR3 DNA sequence: TGTGCCAGCATTGAGTCGACTAGCCCTAATAACAATGAGCAGTTCTTC. It yields the protein CASIESTSPNNNEQFF. Based on the CDR3 plus reference TRBV2 and TRBJ2-1, the full variable domain is EPEVTQTPSHQVTQMGQEVILRCVPISNHLYFYWYRQILGQKVEFLVSFYNNEISEKSEIFDDQFSVERPDGSNFTLKIRSTKLEDSAMYFCASIESTSPNNNEQFFGPGTRLTVL.